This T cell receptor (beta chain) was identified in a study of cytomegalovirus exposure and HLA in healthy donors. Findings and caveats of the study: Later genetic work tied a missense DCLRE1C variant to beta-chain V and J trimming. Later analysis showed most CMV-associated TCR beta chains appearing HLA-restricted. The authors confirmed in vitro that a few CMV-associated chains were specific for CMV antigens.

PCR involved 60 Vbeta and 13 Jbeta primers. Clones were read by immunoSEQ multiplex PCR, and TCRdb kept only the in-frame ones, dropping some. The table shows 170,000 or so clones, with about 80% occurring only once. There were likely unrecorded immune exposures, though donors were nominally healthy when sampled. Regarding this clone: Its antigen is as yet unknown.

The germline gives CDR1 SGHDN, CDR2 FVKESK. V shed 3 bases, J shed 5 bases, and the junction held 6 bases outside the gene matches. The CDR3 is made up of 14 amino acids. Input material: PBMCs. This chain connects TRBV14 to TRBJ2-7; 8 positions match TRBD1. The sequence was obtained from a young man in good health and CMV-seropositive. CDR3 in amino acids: CASSQWTGSNEQYF. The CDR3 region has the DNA TGTGCCAGCAGCCAGTGGACAGGGTCCAACGAGCAGTACTTC.